This T cell receptor beta chain was sequenced for a study of blood T cell repertoires in COVID-19. The overall study: The United States, Italy and Spain supplied acute and convalescent COVID-19 samples. T cells, B-cell-depleted T cells, or PBMCs provided the cDNA or gDNA that served as material.

In the source study's methods: Nucleated cell counts were estimated from reference gene primer amplification. Produced via immunoSEQ multiplex PCR; TCRdb's table is partial and in-frame only. V and J calls and clone size follow that table, whereas D and trimming were derived from the DNA. The sample holds 85,000 to 90,000 clones; about 91% are singletons and the top ten take approximately 5.6%. CDR3 length: 17 residues. V was pared by 1 base and J by 0 bases, with 6 bases of the junction left unmatched. Germline V gene sequence: CDR1 MGHRA, CDR2 YSYEKL. The clonotype originates from a woman aged 80 or over with active COVID-19. The specimen was peripheral blood. V and J are TRBV4-1 and TRBJ2-5; 9 nucleotides line up with TRBD2. CDR3 in amino acids: CASSQGIVAGDQETQYF. The CDR3, as DNA: TGCGCCAGCAGCCAAGGGATAGTAGCGGGAGACCAAGAGACCCAGTACTTC.